The 28 T cell receptor beta chains reported below all come from one sample, sequenced in a study of T-cell memory formation after mild COVID-19. MiXCR was run by TCRdb on the 5' RACE reads, yielding one entry per CDR3 protein. The sample holds about 540,000 distinct CDR3 sequences; 20% are singletons and the top ten take approximately 12%. The sequencing sample was made of PBMCs or a T cell subset sorted from them (not recorded which). The source is an adult woman who had mild COVID-19 (a few samples of this study predate the infection). Cell type and time point are not known.

This clonotype was recorded a few times. The rearrangement joins TRBV5-1 to TRBJ2-3; D may be TRBD2 (5 bases). Trimming stripped 1 base from V and 4 bases from J, with 10 bases between. CDR3 length: 14 residues. Germline V gene lookup returns CDR1 SGHRS and CDR2 YFSETQ. The CDR3 here is CASSLRASSDTQYF. For the CDR3, the DNA is TGCGCCAGCAGCTTGAGGGCTAGCTCAGATACGCAGTATTTT.

This clonotype has more than one count but fewer than ten. J is TRBJ2-5 and V is TRBV24-1, with 8 nucleotides matching TRBD1. The CDR3 totals 16 residues. J lost 5 bases, V lost 5 bases, and 12 bases had no gene match. Germline CDR1 and CDR2: KGHDR and SFDVKD. CDR3 region: CATSGVKTGDIETQYF. As DNA, the CDR3 is TGTGCCACCAGTGGAGTTAAGACAGGGGATATTGAGACCCAGTACTTC.

The chain has TRBV14 and TRBJ2-3; 7 bases line up with TRBD2. CDR3 size: 15 residues. V gave up 2 bases and J gave up 1 base; unmatched junction bases: 3. The V gene's germline CDR1 is SGHDN and CDR2 FVKESK. CDR3 amino acids: CASSQTSVRTDTQYF. The CDR3 region has the DNA TGTGCCAGCAGCCAAACTAGCGTGCGCACAGATACGCAGTATTTT. Looking up the rest from reference TRBV14 and TRBJ2-3 gives the full variable domain: EAGVTQFPSHSVIEKGQTVTLRCDPISGHDNLYWYRRVMGKEIKFLLHFVKESKQDESGMPNNRFLAERTGGTYSTLKVQPAELEDSGVYFCASSQTSVRTDTQYFGPGTRLTVL.

The CDR3 spells CASSYLRDGYTF. The CDR3 bases are TGTGCCAGTAGTTATCTCAGAGATGGCTACACCTTC. V usage is TRBV19 and J usage is TRBJ1-2; D gene uncertain. V was pared by 5 bases and J by 6 bases, with 10 bases between. Germline CDR1 is LNHDA and CDR2 is SQIVND (reference sequence). The CDR3 runs to 12 residues.

The gene calls are TRBV9 and TRBJ2-7; D may correspond to TRBD1 or TRBD2 (6 bases each). CDR1 SGDLS and CDR2 YYNGEE come from the germline V gene. The CDR3 sequence is 16 residues long. With 0 bases removed from V and 3 bases from J, the gap between germline ends came to 16 bases. DNA for the CDR3: TGTGCCAGCAGCGTAGATGGACAGTGGGGACTCTACGAGCAGTACTTC. This gives the protein CASSVDGQWGLYEQYF. The full variable domain, rest sourced from reference TRBV9 and TRBJ2-7, is DSGVTQTPKHLITATGQRVTLRCSPRSGDLSVYWYQQSLDQGLQFLIQYYNGEERAKGNILERFSAQQFPDLHSELNLSSLELGDSALYFCASSVDGQWGLYEQYFGPGTRLTVT.

This clonotype was counted between two and nine times. The CDR3 region is CSVDDAGAYEQYF. In DNA, the CDR3 is TGCAGCGTTGATGATGCAGGGGCCTACGAGCAGTACTTC. V is TRBV29-1 and J is TRBJ2-7; D may be TRBD1 (6 bases). The germline gives CDR1 SQVTM, CDR2 ANQGSEA. The CDR3 loop spans 13 amino acids. V was cut by 3 bases and J by 2 bases, with 11 bases left in between.

The rearrangement links TRBV20-1 to TRBJ2-5; tentative D call: TRBD2 (6 bases). The V gene lost 3 bases and the J gene lost 0 bases, with 8 bases spanning the gap. The germline V gene has CDR1 DFQATT and CDR2 SNEGSKA (reference sequence). This CDR3 is built from 13 residues. In DNA, the CDR3 is TGCAGTGCTAGGAGCGGGTACCAAGAGACCCAGTACTTC. This translates into CSARSGYQETQYF.

This sequence joins TRBV20-1 and TRBJ1-5; tentative D call: TRBD1 (5 bases). Trimming pared 0 bases from V and 4 bases from J, leaving 22 bases between. Germline assignment: CDR1 DFQATT and CDR2 SNEGSKA (reference sequence). There are 18 residues in the CDR3. DNA of the CDR3: TGCAGTGCTAGAGATGGAAGGGCGTCGACGGGACTTAATCAGCCCCAGCATTTT. It yields the protein CSARDGRASTGLNQPQHF.

Here the CDR3 reads CATSSPSTGELFF. Written as DNA, the CDR3 is TGTGCCACCAGCAGTCCCAGCACCGGGGAGCTGTTTTTT. This sequence joins TRBV15 and TRBJ2-2; no firm D call. The V end lost 3 bases, the J end lost 4 bases, and 6 bases lay between the germline ends. The CDR3 length is 13 residues. Germline CDR1 is LNHNV and CDR2 is YYDKDF (reference sequence).

V gene TRBV24-1 combines with J gene TRBJ1-2, with no clear D. V gave up 4 bases and J gave up 4 bases, with 12 bases separating them. This CDR3 region has 14 residues. Germline CDR1 KGHDR, CDR2 SFDVKD. CDR3 residues: CATSDPDISYGYTF. CDR3 in DNA: TGTGCCACCAGTGACCCCGACATTTCCTATGGCTACACCTTC.

This chain uses TRBV12-3 or TRBV12-4 with TRBJ2-2; 7 nucleotides line up with TRBD2. This CDR3 spans 14 amino acids. After removal of 6 bases from V and 4 bases from J, the junction contained 5 bases not matched to a gene. The CDR3 nucleotides are TGTGCCAGCAGGGGGAGGGTTGTCACCGGGGAGCTGTTTTTT. It translates to CASRGRVVTGELFF.

This clonotype occurred a few times. This chain links TRBV7-2 with TRBJ2-3; 11 bases match TRBD2. With V trimmed by 2 bases and J by 4 bases, 11 bases remained unmatched. This CDR3 has 18 amino acids. Per the germline V gene, CDR1 is SGHTA and CDR2 is FQGNSA. CDR3 protein: CASSLKWIAGGLADTQYF. Here the CDR3 DNA reads TGTGCCAGCAGCTTAAAATGGATAGCGGGGGGGCTCGCAGATACGCAGTATTTT.

This clonotype has only a few counts. V gene TRBV9 combines with J gene TRBJ2-7, with TRBD1 matching over 8 bases. The junction had 9 bases not matched to a gene; V was cut back by 3 bases and J by 4 bases. The germline V gene has CDR1 SGDLS and CDR2 YYNGEE. The CDR3 extends over 15 amino acids. The CDR3, as DNA: TGTGCCAGCAGCGAAGCCCCACAGGGGGAGTACGAGCAGTACTTC. It specifies CASSEAPQGEYEQYF. Combining the CDR3 with reference TRBV9 and TRBJ2-7 gives the whole variable domain DSGVTQTPKHLITATGQRVTLRCSPRSGDLSVYWYQQSLDQGLQFLIQYYNGEERAKGNILERFSAQQFPDLHSELNLSSLELGDSALYFCASSEAPQGEYEQYFGPGTRLTVT.

The chain couples TRBV19 to TRBJ1-1, with a weak D call TRBD1 (6 bases). The germline V gene encodes CDR1 LNHDA and CDR2 SQIVND (reference sequence). This CDR3 is 18 amino acids long. Trimming took off 3 bases at V and 6 bases at J, with 26 bases between the two ends. The CDR3 is CASSIGGGRHHVLAEAFF. CDR3 in DNA: TGTGCCAGTAGTATCGGAGGGGGTCGACACCACGTTCTGGCTGAAGCTTTCTTT.

This chain connects TRBV5-1 to TRBJ1-3; unclear D gene. Per germline, CDR1 SGHRS and CDR2 YFSETQ. V was pared by 3 bases and J by 3 bases, with 16 bases between. The CDR3 covers 16 residues. The CDR3 loop is CASSSTAGGVGNTIYF. The CDR3 nucleotides are TGCGCCAGCAGCTCTACGGCAGGTGGAGTTGGAAACACCATATATTTT.

This clonotype appeared a few times. The rearrangement joins TRBV28 to TRBJ2-1; 7 bases map to TRBD2. In germline, CDR1 is MDHEN, CDR2 SYDVKM. The CDR3 spans 17 residues. The junction had 11 bases not matched to a gene; V was cut back by 2 bases and J by 4 bases. The CDR3 protein is CASSLPSPSGLYNEQFF. The DNA for the CDR3 is TGTGCCAGCAGTTTACCCTCCCCTAGCGGACTTTACAATGAGCAGTTCTTC.

This clonotype appeared a few times. This chain connects TRBV4-1 to TRBJ2-7, with 12 bases that match TRBD2. Germline V CDR1 and CDR2: MGHRA, YSYEKL. This CDR3 has 23 amino acids. After removal of 1 base from V and 5 bases from J, the junction contained 27 bases not matched to a gene. CDR3 nucleotide sequence: TGCGCCAGCAGCCAAGTGGCGTGGGTCAGGGGGTTATCTAGCGGGAGGGCCCAGCACGAGCAGTACTTC. It codes for CASSQVAWVRGLSSGRAQHEQYF.

This clonotype has more than one count but fewer than ten. The rearrangement joins TRBV29-1 to TRBJ2-3; D gene uncertain. Per germline, CDR1 SQVTM and CDR2 ANQGSEA. This CDR3 contains 13 residues. V lost 5 bases and J lost 4, with 13 bases in between. This chain's CDR3 is CSVRTHLADTQYF. In DNA, the CDR3 is TGCAGCGTTCGAACGCATCTGGCAGATACGCAGTATTTT.

This clonotype was picked up a small number of times. This CDR3 reads CASSLEVDTDTQYF. CDR3 nucleotides: TGCGCCAGCAGCTTGGAGGTTGACACAGATACGCAGTATTTT. This chain connects TRBV5-1 to TRBJ2-3; no definite D call. The ends were cut back, 0 bases at V and 2 bases at J, with 7 bases in the middle. Looked up from germline, CDR1 is SGHRS and CDR2 is YFSETQ. The CDR3 extends over 14 amino acids.

The V gene is TRBV13, the J gene TRBJ2-3; TRBD1 matches 8 bases. The length of the CDR3 is 17 residues. The ends lost 5 bases at V and 2 bases at J; junction bases unmatched: 12. Germline V gene sequence: CDR1 PRHDT, CDR2 FYEKMQ (reference sequence). CDR3 nucleotide sequence: TGTGCCAGCAGCACCATTTACCGACAGGGGTCCACAGATACGCAGTATTTT. It yields the protein CASSTIYRQGSTDTQYF.

This clonotype has only a few counts. V gene TRBV9 combines with J gene TRBJ1-2; the match to TRBD1 covers 8 bases. The CDR3 sequence is 12 residues long. Trimming took 4 bases from V and 11 from J; bases not matched to a gene: 7. Germline values: CDR1 SGDLS, CDR2 YYNGEE. This CDR3 is CASSLVDRGYTF. CDR3 DNA sequence: TGTGCCAGCAGCCTAGTTGACAGGGGATACACCTTC.

The chain uses TRBV19 and TRBJ2-7; TRBD1 agrees at 8 bases. The CDR3 loop spans 15 amino acids. V trimming: 3 bases; J trimming: 3 bases; junction bases outside the gene matches: 7. CDR1 is LNHDA, CDR2 SQIVND, per germline (reference sequence). The CDR3 DNA follows: TGTGCCAGTAGTATCACAGACAGGGGAGTCTACGAGCAGTACTTC. Translated: CASSITDRGVYEQYF.

This clonotype turned up a few times. The V and J genes are TRBV12-3 or TRBV12-4 and TRBJ2-2, with TRBD2 identical over 8 bases. This CDR3 has 14 residues. The trim removed 6 bases at V and 7 bases at J, leaving 7 bases unmatched. As DNA, the CDR3 is TGTGCCAGCAGCCACGGACTAGCTGTCGGGGAGCTGTTTTTT. Protein product: CASSHGLAVGELFF.

The V gene is TRBV24-1, the J gene TRBJ1-5, with unresolved D. Germline assignment: CDR1 KGHDR and CDR2 SFDVKD. V lost 2 bases to trimming and J lost 1 base, with 8 bases between them. This CDR3 has 15 residues. CDR3 in amino acids: CATSDSGESNQPQHF. The CDR3 DNA follows: TGTGCCACCAGTGATTCCGGGGAGAGCAATCAGCCCCAGCATTTT.

The V and J genes are TRBV7-3 and TRBJ2-1, with D possibly TRBD1 on 5 matching bases. The CDR3 contains 15 residues. Germline assignment: CDR1 SGHTA and CDR2 FQGTGA. V gave up 0 bases and J gave up 9 bases, with 15 bases separating them. The CDR3 sequence is CASSLTGVSSAEQFF. CDR3 in DNA: TGTGCCAGCAGCTTAACAGGGGTTAGTTCGGCTGAGCAGTTCTTC.

This rearrangement joins TRBV7-3 to TRBJ1-1; D is uncertain. V was clipped by 1 base and J by 2 bases, with 14 bases between them. The CDR3 runs 16 residues. CDR1 is SGHTA and CDR2 is FQGTGA in the germline V gene. DNA for the CDR3: TGTGCCAGCAGCTTAAGATTTACGGGTGAAAACACTGAAGCTTTCTTT. It specifies CASSLRFTGENTEAFF.

This clonotype has just a few counts. The chain couples TRBV4-1 to TRBJ2-2; TRBD1 might be the D (6 bases). Germline loops: CDR1 MGHRA, CDR2 YSYEKL. The V and J ends lost 3 bases and 3 bases respectively, with 11 bases between them. This CDR3 spans 15 amino acids. CDR3 amino acids: CASSQRGSDTGELFF. Here the CDR3 DNA reads TGCGCCAGCAGCCAGAGGGGGTCGGACACCGGGGAGCTGTTTTTT.

This clonotype was observed a few times. The chain employs TRBV7-3 and TRBJ2-5, with 10 bases that match TRBD1. Trimming cost V 0 bases and J 5 bases; bases outside gene matches: 3. Germline values: CDR1 SGHTA, CDR2 FQGTGA. The CDR3 has 15 residues. CDR3 region: CASSLTGTGVETQYF. CDR3 DNA sequence: TGTGCCAGCAGCTTAACCGGGACAGGGGTGGAGACCCAGTACTTC.